This T cell receptor beta chain was observed in a study of blood T cells in healthy people across ages. Study results and caveats: The unknown donor CMV status may have confounded expanded clonotype changes.

With respect to this clonotype: Its antigen is currently unknown.

Combining a sample-barcoded 5' primer with a J-beta primer mix, a second PCR ran for roughly 7 to 12 cycles. TCRdb re-analysed the 5' RACE reads in MiXCR, keeping a single row per CDR3 protein. Of roughly 1,500,000 distinct CDR3 sequences detected, about 31% appear once; the ten largest clones hold roughly 12%. In each sample, at least 6 million PBMCs were isolated. Per sample, extraction of total RNA gave at least 6 micrograms in every case. CDR1 is GTSNPN and CDR2 is SVGIG in the germline V gene (reference sequence). CDR3 size: 14 residues. Trimming took 1 base from V and 1 from J, leaving 10 bases between them.

The source of this sequence is a woman aged 25 to 39 in good health. Sequencing used blood. This chain connects TRBV30 to TRBJ1-1; D call uncertain. The CDR3 sequence is CAWSADARNTEAFF. As DNA, the CDR3 is TGTGCCTGGAGTGCTGACGCCAGGAACACTGAAGCTTTCTTT.